The source of this TCR beta chain is a study of T cells expressing NK-cell markers. From its re-call of the 5' RACE reads, TCRdb lists each CDR3 protein once, without DNA. The repertoire table contains some 460,000 distinct CDR3 sequences. The CDR3 is 16 amino acids. CDR1 SGHNT and CDR2 YENEEA come from the germline V gene. Sequenced: blood T cells: a sorted CD56 or NKG2C T cell subset, CD4+ or CD8+ T cells, or bulk PBMC T cells (not recorded which). This TCR derives from a woman in her forties or fifties in good health. The J gene is TRBJ2-1, the V gene TRBV11-3; checking the TCRdb D call of TRBD2 is not possible without DNA. The CDR3 protein is CASRTSGESSYNEQFF.